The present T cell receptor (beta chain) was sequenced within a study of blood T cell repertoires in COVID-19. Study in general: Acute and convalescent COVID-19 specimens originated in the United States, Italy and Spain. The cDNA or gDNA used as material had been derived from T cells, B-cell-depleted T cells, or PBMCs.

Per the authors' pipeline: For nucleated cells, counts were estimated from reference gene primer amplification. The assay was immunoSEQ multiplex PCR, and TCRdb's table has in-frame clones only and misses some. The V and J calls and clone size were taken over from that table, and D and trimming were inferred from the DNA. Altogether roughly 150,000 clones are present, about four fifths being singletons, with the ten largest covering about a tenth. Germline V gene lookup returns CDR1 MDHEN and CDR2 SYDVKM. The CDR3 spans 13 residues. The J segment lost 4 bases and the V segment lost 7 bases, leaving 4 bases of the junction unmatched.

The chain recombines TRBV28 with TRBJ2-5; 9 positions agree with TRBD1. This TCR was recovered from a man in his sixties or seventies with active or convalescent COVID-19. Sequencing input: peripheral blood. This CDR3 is CASITGGGETQYF. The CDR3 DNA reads TGTGCCAGCATTACAGGGGGCGGAGAGACCCAGTACTTC.